This T cell receptor (beta chain) was sequenced for a study of blood T cell repertoires in COVID-19. Study-level information: Samples came from the United States, Italy and Spain, spanning acute and convalescent COVID-19. PBMCs, B-cell-depleted T cells, or T cells were the source of the cDNA or gDNA that made up the material.

The CDR3 sequence is 14 residues long. Trimming removed 4 bases from V and 5 bases from J, with 9 bases in between. Germline V CDR1 and CDR2: MNHNY, SVGAGI (reference sequence). Original processing methods: Nucleated cell number was recorded as an estimate derived from reference gene primer amplification. Sequencing was performed with immunoSEQ multiplex PCR; in TCRdb, only in-frame clones are kept and a portion is missing. V and J calls and clone size come straight from that table; D and trimming were deduced from the DNA. The sample contains approximately 60,000 clones, approximately 93% of which appear only once.

Sequencing was done on a sample of peripheral blood. V usage is TRBV6-6 and J usage is TRBJ1-6; no definite D call. The sequence came from a man between 65 and 85 years old with active COVID-19. The CDR3 bases are TGTGCCAGCAGTTCGTCCCTAAATAATTCACCCCTCCACTTT. Protein product: CASSSSLNNSPLHF.